Presented here are 2 T cell receptor beta chains from one specimen sequenced in a study of somatic mutations in cytotoxic T cells in rheumatoid arthritis. Measured with immunoSEQ multiplex PCR; TCRdb has only the in-frame clones, and not every one. The sample has some 11,000 clones, approximately 79% seen once. Sequences were obtained from CD8+ T cells sorted from blood. These receptors were taken from an adult with rheumatoid arthritis.

The chain is built from TRBV4-3 and TRBJ2-1; TRBD1 is a possible D gene (6 bases). Per the germline V gene, CDR1 is LGHNA and CDR2 is YSLEER. The CDR3 contains 16 residues. The V end was cut by 1 base, the J end by 3 bases, with 13 bases between. CDR3 protein: CASSQGGTPLYNEQFF. The CDR3 DNA sequence: TGCGCCAGCAGCCAAGGAGGGACACCACTCTACAATGAGCAGTTCTTC.

V is TRBV28 and J is TRBJ1-1; TRBD1 might be the D (6 bases). The CDR3 length is 14 residues. V lost 4 bases and J lost 2, with 11 bases in between. Germline lookup yields CDR1 MDHEN and CDR2 SYDVKM. The CDR3 nucleotides are TGTGCCAGCAGTTCAGGACAGAAAAACACTGAAGCTTTCTTT. Translation: CASSSGQKNTEAFF.